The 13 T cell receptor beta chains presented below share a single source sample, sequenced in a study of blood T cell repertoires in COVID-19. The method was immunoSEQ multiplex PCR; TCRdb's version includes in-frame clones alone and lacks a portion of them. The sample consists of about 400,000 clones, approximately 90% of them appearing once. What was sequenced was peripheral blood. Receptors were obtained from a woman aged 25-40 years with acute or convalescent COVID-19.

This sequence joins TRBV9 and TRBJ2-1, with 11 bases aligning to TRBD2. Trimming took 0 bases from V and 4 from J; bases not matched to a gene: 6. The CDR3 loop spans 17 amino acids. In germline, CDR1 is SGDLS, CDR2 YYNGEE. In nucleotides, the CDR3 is TGTGCCAGCAGCGTAGGTGGGAGGACTAGCGGGTACAATGAGCAGTTCTTC. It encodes CASSVGGRTSGYNEQFF. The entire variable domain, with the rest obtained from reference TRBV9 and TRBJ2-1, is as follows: DSGVTQTPKHLITATGQRVTLRCSPRSGDLSVYWYQQSLDQGLQFLIQYYNGEERAKGNILERFSAQQFPDLHSELNLSSLELGDSALYFCASSVGGRTSGYNEQFFGPGTRLTVL.

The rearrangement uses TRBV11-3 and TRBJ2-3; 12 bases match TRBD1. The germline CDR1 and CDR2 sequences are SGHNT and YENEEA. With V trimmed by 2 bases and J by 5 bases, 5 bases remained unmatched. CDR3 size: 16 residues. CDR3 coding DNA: TGTGCCAGCAGCTTATACGGGACAGGGGGCGAAGATACGCAGTATTTT. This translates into CASSLYGTGGEDTQYF.

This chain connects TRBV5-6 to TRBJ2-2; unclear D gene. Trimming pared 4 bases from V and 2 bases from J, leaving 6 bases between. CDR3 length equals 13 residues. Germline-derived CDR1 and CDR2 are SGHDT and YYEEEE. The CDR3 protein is CASSPGNTGELFF. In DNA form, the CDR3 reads TGTGCCAGCAGCCCAGGAAACACCGGGGAGCTGTTTTTT.

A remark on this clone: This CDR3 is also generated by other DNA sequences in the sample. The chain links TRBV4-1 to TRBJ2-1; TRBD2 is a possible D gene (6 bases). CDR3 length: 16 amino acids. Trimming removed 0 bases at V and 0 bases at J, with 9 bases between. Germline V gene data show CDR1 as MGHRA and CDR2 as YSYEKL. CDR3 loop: CASSQDAGSSYNEQFF. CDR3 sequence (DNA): TGCGCCAGCAGCCAAGACGCGGGGAGCTCCTACAATGAGCAGTTCTTC.

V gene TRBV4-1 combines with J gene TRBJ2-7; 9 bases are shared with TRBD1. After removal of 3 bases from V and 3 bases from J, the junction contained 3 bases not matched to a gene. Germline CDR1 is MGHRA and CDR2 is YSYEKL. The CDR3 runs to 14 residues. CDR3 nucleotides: TGCGCCAGCAGCCAGGGACAGGGTGTCTACGAGCAGTACTTC. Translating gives CASSQGQGVYEQYF.

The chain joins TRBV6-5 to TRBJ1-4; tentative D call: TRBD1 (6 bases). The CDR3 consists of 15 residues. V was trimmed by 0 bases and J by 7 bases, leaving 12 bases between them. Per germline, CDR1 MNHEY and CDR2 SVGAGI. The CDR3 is CASSYSGVRGEKLFF. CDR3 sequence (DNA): TGTGCCAGCAGTTACTCGGGGGTCAGGGGTGAAAAACTGTTTTTT.

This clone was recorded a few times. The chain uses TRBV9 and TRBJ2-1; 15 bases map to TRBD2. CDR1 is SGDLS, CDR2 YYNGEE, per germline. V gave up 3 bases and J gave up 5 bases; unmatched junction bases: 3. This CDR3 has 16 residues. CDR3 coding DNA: TGTGCCAGCAGCGCCGGACTAGCGGGGGGGCACAATGAGCAGTTCTTC. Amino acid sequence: CASSAGLAGGHNEQFF. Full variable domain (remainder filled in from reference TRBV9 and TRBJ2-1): DSGVTQTPKHLITATGQRVTLRCSPRSGDLSVYWYQQSLDQGLQFLIQYYNGEERAKGNILERFSAQQFPDLHSELNLSSLELGDSALYFCASSAGLAGGHNEQFFGPGTRLTVL.

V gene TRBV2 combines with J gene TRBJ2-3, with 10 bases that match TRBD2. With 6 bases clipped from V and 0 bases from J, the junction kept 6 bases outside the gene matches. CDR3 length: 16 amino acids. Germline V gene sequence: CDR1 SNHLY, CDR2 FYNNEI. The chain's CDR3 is CASSGTLAGSTDTQYF. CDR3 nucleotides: TGTGCCAGCAGCGGGACACTAGCGGGGAGCACAGATACGCAGTATTTT.

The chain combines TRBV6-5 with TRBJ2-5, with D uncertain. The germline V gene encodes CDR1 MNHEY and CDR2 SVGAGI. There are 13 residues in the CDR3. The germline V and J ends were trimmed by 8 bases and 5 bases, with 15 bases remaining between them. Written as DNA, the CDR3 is TGTGCCAGCTCCTTCGGAGCGTCGGAGACCCAGTACTTC. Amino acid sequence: CASSFGASETQYF.

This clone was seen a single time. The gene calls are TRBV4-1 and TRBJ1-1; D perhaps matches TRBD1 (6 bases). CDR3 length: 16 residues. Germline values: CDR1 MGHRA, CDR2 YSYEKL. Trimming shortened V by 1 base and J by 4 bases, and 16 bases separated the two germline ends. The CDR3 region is CASSQAFQGLGTEAFF. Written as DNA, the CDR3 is TGCGCCAGCAGCCAAGCCTTTCAGGGGTTAGGCACTGAAGCTTTCTTT.

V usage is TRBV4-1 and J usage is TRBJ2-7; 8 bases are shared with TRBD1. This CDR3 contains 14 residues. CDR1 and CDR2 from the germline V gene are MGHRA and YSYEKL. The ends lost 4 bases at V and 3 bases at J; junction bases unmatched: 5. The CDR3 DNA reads TGCGCCAGCAGCCTCCGACAGGGGAACTACGAGCAGTACTTC. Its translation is CASSLRQGNYEQYF.

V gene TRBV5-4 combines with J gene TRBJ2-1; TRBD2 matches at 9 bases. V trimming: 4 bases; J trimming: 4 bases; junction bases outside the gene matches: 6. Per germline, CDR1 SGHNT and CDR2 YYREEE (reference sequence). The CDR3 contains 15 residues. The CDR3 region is CASSHTSGLYNEQFF. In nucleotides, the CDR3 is TGTGCCAGCAGCCATACTAGCGGGTTGTACAATGAGCAGTTCTTC.

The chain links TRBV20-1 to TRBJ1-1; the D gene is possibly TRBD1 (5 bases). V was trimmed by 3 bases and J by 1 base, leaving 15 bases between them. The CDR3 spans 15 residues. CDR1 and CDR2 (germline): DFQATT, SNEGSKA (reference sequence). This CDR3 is CSASSLRAGNTEAFF. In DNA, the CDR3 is TGCAGTGCTAGTTCTCTCAGGGCCGGGAACACTGAAGCTTTCTTT.